This T cell receptor (beta chain) is drawn from a study of Ad26.COV2.S vaccination and SARS-CoV-2 variants. Treatment of the sample: about 20 received Ad26.COV2.S at low or high dose, single or two shots; five or six received placebo; per-sample allocation not given. Sample collection was performed on day 63 after the first vaccine or placebo injection. The CDR3 has 15 residues. CDR1 is SGHRS and CDR2 is YFSETQ in the germline V gene. After removal of 0 bases from V and 4 bases from J, the junction contained 2 bases not matched to a gene. About this clone: Distinct nucleotide sequences in the sample also encode this CDR3.

Sequencing used immunoSEQ multiplex PCR; TCRdb keeps in-frame clones, though not all of them. The sample lists roughly 320,000 clones, about nine tenths seen once, with around 3.7% in the top ten. The TCR was taken from a person between 18 and 59 years old who received the Ad26.COV2.S COVID-19 vaccine or a placebo. This chain uses TRBV5-1 with TRBJ2-3; TRBD1 matches 10 bases. This specimen consisted of peripheral blood, obtained in a trial of Ad26.COV2.S vaccine versus placebo. CDR3 nucleotide sequence: TGCGCCAGCAGCTTGGGACAGGGGGCAGCAGATACGCAGTATTTT. It encodes CASSLGQGAADTQYF.